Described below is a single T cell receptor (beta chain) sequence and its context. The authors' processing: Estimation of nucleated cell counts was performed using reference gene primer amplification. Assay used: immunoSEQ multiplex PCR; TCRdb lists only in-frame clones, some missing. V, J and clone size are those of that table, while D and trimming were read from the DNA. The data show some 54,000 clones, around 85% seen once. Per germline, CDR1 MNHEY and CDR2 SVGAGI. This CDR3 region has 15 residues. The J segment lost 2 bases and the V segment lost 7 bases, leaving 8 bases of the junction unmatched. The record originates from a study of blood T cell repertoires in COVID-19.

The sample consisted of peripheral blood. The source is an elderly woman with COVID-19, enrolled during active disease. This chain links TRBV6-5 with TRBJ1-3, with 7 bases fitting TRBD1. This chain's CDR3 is CASTPDRFPGNTIYF. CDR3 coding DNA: TGTGCCAGCACCCCGGACAGGTTCCCTGGAAACACCATATATTTT.